This entry features one TCR beta chain sequence. What it binds is unknown. This sample was included in a study of CD8 T cells in Susac syndrome. Study-level points and caveats: The study's TCR sequencing and HLA analysis covered a relatively small number of individuals, and the study acknowledged this.

RNA totalling roughly 0.45 to 1 ug underwent reverse transcription with random hexamers. By means of immunoSEQ multiplex PCR, TCR beta CDR3 spanning 54 Vbeta and 13 Jbeta underwent amplification. TCRdb reprocessed the immunoSEQ multiplex PCR reads with MiXCR, giving one entry per CDR3 protein. The table records some 100,000 distinct CDR3 sequences, less than 97% of them present only once. Source material: CD4+ T cells from PBMCs. This sequence originates from a human donor in good health.

The CDR3 loop is CSGGQGTYEQYF. The DNA of the CDR3 is TGCAGCGGCGGACAGGGGACCTACGAGCAGTACTTC. This chain links TRBV29-1 with TRBJ2-7; 9 bases are shared with TRBD1. CDR1 and CDR2 from the germline V gene are SQVTM and ANQGSEA. This CDR3 spans 12 amino acids. V lost 7 bases to trimming and J lost 2 bases; unmatched junction nucleotides: 3.